Sequencing of this T cell receptor (beta chain) was carried out in a study of cytomegalovirus exposure and HLA in healthy donors. PCR involved 60 Vbeta and 13 Jbeta primers. Clones were sequenced by immunoSEQ multiplex PCR, and TCRdb holds only the in-frame ones, with some missing. The sample includes 100,000 or so clones, roughly four fifths of them seen just once. Germline V gene lookup returns CDR1 SGDLS and CDR2 YYNGEE. J lost 5 bases, V lost 5 bases, and 7 bases had no gene match. The CDR3 totals 14 residues. The receptor's source is a woman aged 35 to 49 in good health and CMV-seropositive. The rearrangement uses TRBV9 and TRBJ2-5; 9 bases are shared with TRBD1. The sequencing sample was made of PBMCs. This CDR3 reads CASSEQGAGETQYF. In DNA form, the CDR3 reads TGTGCCAGCAGTGAACAGGGGGCAGGTGAGACCCAGTACTTC.